This T cell receptor beta chain comes out of a study of blood T cell repertoires in COVID-19. On the study more broadly: The United States, Italy and Spain supplied acute and convalescent COVID-19 samples. PBMCs, B-cell-depleted T cells, or T cells provided the cDNA or gDNA that made up the material.

In the authors' methods: Nucleated cell counts were estimated from reference gene primer amplification. Assay used: immunoSEQ multiplex PCR; TCRdb lists only in-frame clones, some missing. That table is the source of V, J and clone size, and D and trimming were worked out from the DNA. The sample lists fewer than 250,000 clones; approximately 90% were seen once. Looked up from germline, CDR1 is SEHNR and CDR2 is FQNEAQ (reference sequence). This CDR3 has 16 amino acids. Trimming pared 5 bases from V and 6 bases from J, leaving 20 bases between. The sequencing sample was made of peripheral blood. The TCR comes from a man aged 25-40 years with acute or convalescent COVID-19. J is TRBJ2-4 and V is TRBV7-9; perhaps TRBD1 as D (6 bases). CDR3 in amino acids: CASSPLGGAGVNIQYF. CDR3 sequence (DNA): TGTGCCAGCAGCCCCCTCGGCGGCGCAGGGGTAAACATTCAGTACTTC.